These T cell receptor beta chains were read from a single sample in a study of CD8 T cells in ankylosing spondylitis. Each CDR3 protein is one row after TCRdb ran MiXCR on the 5' RACE reads. This table has 800,000 to 900,000 distinct CDR3 sequences, roughly 10% appearing once. The sample was blood, either unsorted or a sorted T cell fraction (not recorded which). The receptors originated from a male donor with ankylosing spondylitis. Both conserved end residues are part of each CDR3.

V gene,J gene,CDR3 protein
TRBV2,TRBJ2-1,CASKDSSKPNEQFF
TRBV20-1,TRBJ1-6,CSARVADGGTNSPLHF
TRBV20-1,TRBJ2-3,CSAREGGRTSSGYF
TRBV6-1,TRBJ1-5,CASRGNQPQHF
TRBV10-3,TRBJ2-5,CAIRDSKETQYF
TRBV24-1,TRBJ1-5,CATSFGGSDQPQHF
TRBV4-2,TRBJ2-2,CASSQAGTRASGELFF
TRBV20-1,TRBJ1-1,CSARRNRVNTEAFF
TRBV10-3,TRBJ1-1,CAIKQGMNTEAFF
TRBV24-1,TRBJ2-7,CATSSLGTEGAYEQYF
TRBV6-5,TRBJ2-2,CASSYALGNTGELFF
TRBV7-2,TRBJ1-5,CASSLGGVWPQHF
TRBV6-2/TRBV6-3,TRBJ2-3,CASSPRTSGRVPDTQYF
TRBV6-2/TRBV6-3,TRBJ2-7,CASLDIVFSEQYF
TRBV20-1,TRBJ1-1,CSARVGRQRVNTEAFF
TRBV29-1,TRBJ2-5,CSVSAGEETQYF
TRBV12-3/TRBV12-4,TRBJ2-6,CASSPHGANVLTF
TRBV10-3,TRBJ2-7,CAISVGYEQYF
TRBV10-3,TRBJ2-1,CAIKGQGGNEQFF
TRBV4-3,TRBJ2-7,CASSQQWTSGAYEQYF
TRBV30,TRBJ1-1,CAWIGQQNTEAFF
TRBV7-3,TRBJ1-6,CASSLTAGANSPLHF
TRBV6-1,TRBJ1-2,CASSRLDYLGYTF
TRBV20-1,TRBJ1-3,CSARDPGTVSGNTIYF
TRBV15,TRBJ1-4,CATSRDSGVEKLFF
TRBV6-1,TRBJ1-1,CASGYHKSNTEAFF
TRBV27,TRBJ2-1,CASSPLAGVDLSYNEQFF
TRBV6-2/TRBV6-3,TRBJ1-1,CASLGPFTEAFF
TRBV7-2,TRBJ1-6,CASSLMGQGTNSPLHF
TRBV12-3/TRBV12-4,TRBJ1-2,CASSLTPLGLNLKANYGYTF
TRBV28,TRBJ2-2,CASSLFASGNTGELFF
TRBV5-6,TRBJ1-4,CASSSGGGLNEKLFF
TRBV20-1,TRBJ1-3,CSARVTVPGNTIYF
TRBV6-2/TRBV6-3,TRBJ2-3,CASSYLAGVRDTQYF
TRBV6-2/TRBV6-3,TRBJ2-1,CASSQTWYNEQFF
TRBV7-3,TRBJ2-3,CASSSVGGGTDTQYF
TRBV5-6,TRBJ1-4,CASSSPRQVSEKLFF
TRBV15,TRBJ1-5,CATSRDYRRINQPQHF
TRBV28,TRBJ1-4,CASIKGGRGEKLFF
TRBV7-2,TRBJ2-3,CASSSERELTDTQYF
TRBV6-5,TRBJ1-6,CASSYSVQVPDPLHF
TRBV5-5,TRBJ2-2,CASSLLQGYTGELFF
TRBV20-1,TRBJ2-1,CSARTGGPYNEQFF
TRBV5-6,TRBJ1-2,CASSLLDRTGYTF
TRBV2,TRBJ2-7,CASSDPSKTYEQYF
TRBV7-2,TRBJ2-3,CASSLERRGLGDTQYF
TRBV2,TRBJ2-5,CASGGGRGVGTQYF
TRBV7-2,TRBJ1-2,CASSLGLGDGYTF
TRBV20-1,TRBJ1-5,CSASRAVTQPQHF
TRBV5-6,TRBJ2-1,CASRNRGSSYNEQFF
TRBV20-1,TRBJ1-6,CSPGQLNSPLHF